The present entry profiles one TCR beta chain with its context. The sample originates from a study of Ad26.COV2.S vaccination and SARS-CoV-2 variants. V lost 6 bases and J 3 bases, leaving 12 bases between the germline ends. This CDR3 region has 15 residues. Germline lookup yields CDR1 MNHEY and CDR2 SVGAGI. The repertoire was sequenced with immunoSEQ multiplex PCR; TCRdb's copy has only in-frame clones and lacks some. Here the sample spans some 290,000 clones, about 86% being singletons. Treatment reported: roughly 18 received Ad26.COV2.S at low or high dose, single or two shots; about 5 received placebo; per-sample allocation not given. Each sample was drawn 63 days after the first injection (of vaccine or placebo). An adult of 18-55 years in Boston served as donor. This vaccine is an Ad26 vector that expresses the Wuhan-strain SARS-CoV-2 spike.

This TCR was recovered from a person between 18 and 59 years old who received the Ad26.COV2.S COVID-19 vaccine or a placebo. This chain uses TRBV6-5 with TRBJ2-6, with D possibly being TRBD1 (6 bases). The source material was peripheral blood, sampled in a trial of Ad26.COV2.S vaccine versus placebo. The CDR3 DNA reads TGTGCCAGCAGACAGACAGGTTTTGGGGCCAACGTCCTGACTTTC. This sequence encodes CASRQTGFGANVLTF.